The rows below give T cell receptor beta chains drawn from one sample of a study of blood T cell repertoires in COVID-19. Sequencing used immunoSEQ multiplex PCR; TCRdb keeps in-frame clones, though not all of them. The repertoire holds over 350,000 clones, with 70% to 90% as singletons. Material: peripheral blood. The receptors were gathered from a woman aged 25 to 45 with active or convalescent COVID-19. The CDR3 runs from the conserved cysteine through the conserved F or W. Each record gives: clone size, J gene, V gene, D gene, CDR3 DNA, CDR3 protein. D genes are given only for firm matches. The size field is filled for only some rows; it gives once, few, many or a size class.

size: .
J: TRBJ2-2
V: TRBV6-5
D: .
DNA: TGTGCCAGCAGAGCGAGTGGGGAGCTGTTTTTT
CDR3: CASRASGELFF

size: .
J: TRBJ2-1
V: TRBV2
D: TRBD2
DNA: TGTGCCAGCAGTAACGAGCGGGGGGCCTACAATGAGCAGTTCTTC
CDR3: CASSNERGAYNEQFF

size: .
J: TRBJ1-2
V: TRBV2
D: TRBD1
DNA: TGTGCCAGCAGGGAACAGGGGGCGGGTGGCTACACCTTC
CDR3: CASREQGAGGYTF

size: .
J: TRBJ2-5
V: TRBV5-6
D: TRBD2
DNA: TGTGCCAGCAGCTTGGTTCGCGGGGGGGGTCGAGAGACCCAGTACTTC
CDR3: CASSLVRGGGRETQYF

size: once
J: TRBJ1-2
V: TRBV5-4
D: TRBD1
DNA: TGTGCCAGCAGCTTGGAGACAGGGAAGTATGGCTACACCTTC
CDR3: CASSLETGKYGYTF

size: .
J: TRBJ2-1
V: TRBV2
D: TRBD1
DNA: TGTGCCAGCAGTCTCCCGGGACAGGGTTACAATGAGCAGTTCTTC
CDR3: CASSLPGQGYNEQFF

size: .
J: TRBJ2-3
V: TRBV11-2
D: TRBD2
DNA: TGTGCCAGCAGCTTGGGGGTGGTGGCGGGGGACACAGATACGCAGTATTTT
CDR3: CASSLGVVAGDTDTQYF

size: .
J: TRBJ1-4
V: TRBV9
D: .
DNA: TGTGCCAGCGCCCGGGCGGGGGTTGATGAAAAACTGTTTTTT
CDR3: CASARAGVDEKLFF

size: .
J: TRBJ2-6
V: TRBV10-3
D: TRBD1
DNA: TGTGCCATCAGACCGGGACAGGCCAACCGGGGGGCCAACGTCCTGACTTTC
CDR3: CAIRPGQANRGANVLTF

size: .
J: TRBJ1-6
V: TRBV25-1
D: .
DNA: TGTGCCAGCAGTGAATCCGGGTATAATTCACCCCTCCACTTT
CDR3: CASSESGYNSPLHF

size: .
J: TRBJ2-1
V: TRBV5-1
D: TRBD1
DNA: TGCGCCAGCAGCGCTGGGACAGGGTGGGCCAATGAGCAGTTCTTC
CDR3: CASSAGTGWANEQFF

size: .
J: TRBJ2-7
V: TRBV18
D: TRBD2
DNA: TGTGCCAGCTCACCCGGACTAGCGGGCTCCTACGAGCAGTACTTC
CDR3: CASSPGLAGSYEQYF

size: .
J: TRBJ1-1
V: TRBV10-3
D: .
DNA: TGTGCCATCAGTGCTGGGCAGGGGAACACTGAAGCTTTCTTT
CDR3: CAISAGQGNTEAFF

size: .
J: TRBJ2-3
V: TRBV6-4
D: TRBD2
DNA: TGTGCCAGCAGACAGAGCGGGGTCGCCGATACGCAGTATTTT
CDR3: CASRQSGVADTQYF

size: .
J: TRBJ1-2
V: TRBV5-8
D: .
DNA: TGTGCCAGCAGCTTGGGGGCGACCAACTATGGCTACACCTTC
CDR3: CASSLGATNYGYTF

size: .
J: TRBJ1-2
V: TRBV2
D: .
DNA: TGTGCCAGCAGTCGACACGACACCTCCTATGGCTACACCTTC
CDR3: CASSRHDTSYGYTF

size: .
J: TRBJ2-3
V: TRBV6-5
D: TRBD2
DNA: TGTGCCAGCAGGCGGACTAGCAGCACAGATACGCAGTATTTT
CDR3: CASRRTSSTDTQYF

size: .
J: TRBJ1-1
V: TRBV5-5
D: TRBD1
DNA: TGTGCCAGCAGCTTCGGGACAGGCTCCACTGAAGCTTTCTTT
CDR3: CASSFGTGSTEAFF

size: .
J: TRBJ1-1
V: TRBV9
D: .
DNA: TGTGCCAGCAGCGTAGGGAGCTTACAGGTAACTGAAGCTTTCTTT
CDR3: CASSVGSLQVTEAFF

size: .
J: TRBJ2-6
V: TRBV6-1
D: TRBD1
DNA: TGTGCCAGCAGTGAGAGATCAGGGACAGGGGGCTCTGGGGCCAACGTCCTGACTTTC
CDR3: CASSERSGTGGSGANVLTF

size: .
J: TRBJ1-1
V: TRBV19
D: .
DNA: TGTGCCAGTAGTGACAGCCCAACGATTGAAGCTTTCTTT
CDR3: CASSDSPTIEAFF

size: .
J: TRBJ1-1
V: TRBV19
D: .
DNA: TGTGCCAGTAGTATACTTGTCGGAGGCACTGAAGCTTTCTTT
CDR3: CASSILVGGTEAFF

size: .
J: TRBJ1-5
V: TRBV19
D: .
DNA: TGTGCCAGTAGCGCCGGGGAGGGTCGGCAGCCCCAGCATTTT
CDR3: CASSAGEGRQPQHF

size: .
J: TRBJ2-2
V: TRBV2
D: .
DNA: TGTGCCAGCAGTGATTCAGACTCGTGGGCCGGGGAGCTGTTTTTT
CDR3: CASSDSDSWAGELFF

size: .
J: TRBJ2-1
V: TRBV10-1
D: .
DNA: TGCGCCAGCAGCTATAGCAATGAGCAGTTCTTC
CDR3: CASSYSNEQFF

size: .
J: TRBJ1-2
V: TRBV3-1/TRBV3-2
D: .
DNA: TGTGCCAGCAGCCTGGGAGGTCCCGCTACTAACTATGGCTACACCTTC
CDR3: CASSLGGPATNYGYTF

size: .
J: TRBJ1-5
V: TRBV10-3
D: .
DNA: TGTGCCATCAGTGATTGGCAGGGTGATCAGCCCCAGCATTTT
CDR3: CAISDWQGDQPQHF

size: .
J: TRBJ1-1
V: TRBV5-1
D: TRBD1
DNA: TGCGCCAGCAGCTTCACAGGGGTGGGCGCGACCACTGAAGCTTTCTTT
CDR3: CASSFTGVGATTEAFF

size: .
J: TRBJ2-3
V: TRBV7-9
D: TRBD2
DNA: TGTGCCAGCAGCTCGCAAGCGGGGTCTGGGACAGATACGCAGTATTTT
CDR3: CASSSQAGSGTDTQYF

size: .
J: TRBJ2-7
V: TRBV7-9
D: .
DNA: TGTGCCAGCAGCTTAGGACCGACTCAGGGGTCATCCTACGAGCAGTACTTC
CDR3: CASSLGPTQGSSYEQYF

size: .
J: TRBJ2-1
V: TRBV14
D: .
DNA: TGTGCCAGCGGGACTCCGGCCAATGAGCAGTTCTTC
CDR3: CASGTPANEQFF

size: .
J: TRBJ1-2
V: TRBV27
D: TRBD1
DNA: TGTGCCAGCAGTTTATCCGGGACAGGACGTGGCTACACCTTC
CDR3: CASSLSGTGRGYTF

size: .
J: TRBJ1-2
V: TRBV2
D: .
DNA: TGTGCCAGCTTCCTCCCGGCAGGCCTCTCAGGGACTAGCTATGGCTACACCTTC
CDR3: CASFLPAGLSGTSYGYTF

size: .
J: TRBJ2-7
V: TRBV6-6
D: .
DNA: TGTGCCAGCAGTTACGGGCGCAGCGCCAGGGCAAACGAGCAGTACTTC
CDR3: CASSYGRSARANEQYF

size: .
J: TRBJ2-3
V: TRBV7-9
D: .
DNA: TGTGCCAGCACCATCTCAACTCGCACAGATACGCAGTATTTT
CDR3: CASTISTRTDTQYF

size: .
J: TRBJ2-5
V: TRBV6-5
D: TRBD1
DNA: TGTGCCAGCAGTTACGGAGGACAGGGGTGGGAGACCCAGTACTTC
CDR3: CASSYGGQGWETQYF

size: .
J: TRBJ2-2
V: TRBV2
D: TRBD2
DNA: TGTGCCAGCAGTCACTTTGGTCTAGCGGGGGCCCCGGGCACCGGGGAGCTGTTTTTT
CDR3: CASSHFGLAGAPGTGELFF

size: .
J: TRBJ1-4
V: TRBV2
D: TRBD1
DNA: TGTGCCAGCAGTGAAGGGGACAGCGCAACTAATGAAAAACTGTTTTTT
CDR3: CASSEGDSATNEKLFF

size: .
J: TRBJ1-2
V: TRBV10-2
D: .
DNA: TGCGCCAGCAGTGAGGGGAGGTTTGGCTACACCTTC
CDR3: CASSEGRFGYTF

size: .
J: TRBJ2-2
V: TRBV18
D: .
DNA: TGTGCCAGCTCACCACCTAGCGGAGGGGAGCTGTTTTTT
CDR3: CASSPPSGGELFF

size: .
J: TRBJ1-2
V: TRBV2
D: .
DNA: TGTGCCAGCAGTGAAGCGCTAGGCGCAGATGGCTACACCTTC
CDR3: CASSEALGADGYTF

size: .
J: TRBJ2-2
V: TRBV19
D: .
DNA: TGTGCCAGTTTGGTTCGCCCAGGGACAAAGAACACCGGGGAGCTGTTTTTT
CDR3: CASLVRPGTKNTGELFF

size: .
J: TRBJ1-6
V: TRBV11-2
D: TRBD1
DNA: TGTGCCAGCAGCCCGCAGGGGGGTAGCTCCTATAATTCACCCCTCCACTTT
CDR3: CASSPQGGSSYNSPLHF

size: .
J: TRBJ2-7
V: TRBV6-5
D: .
DNA: TGTGCCAGCAGTTCCCCATCCTACGAGCAGTACTTC
CDR3: CASSSPSYEQYF

size: .
J: TRBJ1-1
V: TRBV27
D: .
DNA: TGTGCCACCCAGAGAGGATTCAACACTGAAGCTTTCTTT
CDR3: CATQRGFNTEAFF

size: many
J: TRBJ2-7
V: TRBV4-2
D: .
DNA: TGTGCCAGCAGCCAAGTGACAGAGGCCTCCTACGAGCAGTACTTC
CDR3: CASSQVTEASYEQYF

size: .
J: TRBJ1-1
V: TRBV7-9
D: .
DNA: TGTGCCAGCAATCGACCAGGGGACACTGAAGCTTTCTTT
CDR3: CASNRPGDTEAFF

size: few
J: TRBJ2-7
V: TRBV6-5
D: TRBD1
DNA: TGTGCCAGCAAACCCTGGACAGGGACCTACGAGCAGTACTTC
CDR3: CASKPWTGTYEQYF

size: few
J: TRBJ1-2
V: TRBV2
D: .
DNA: TGTGCCAGCAGACCGGGGACTAACTATGGCTACACCTTC
CDR3: CASRPGTNYGYTF

size: once
J: TRBJ1-1
V: TRBV6-2/TRBV6-3
D: .
DNA: TGTGCCAGCAGTTACGAGGGATTCACTGAAGCTTTCTTT
CDR3: CASSYEGFTEAFF

size: .
J: TRBJ1-1
V: TRBV30
D: .
DNA: TGTGCCTGGAGGGCCGACTCTCCCCTGAACACTGAAGCTTTCTTT
CDR3: CAWRADSPLNTEAFF

size: .
J: TRBJ2-5
V: TRBV5-1
D: .
DNA: TGCGCCAGCAGCATGCGGACAGACCAAGAGACCCAGTACTTC
CDR3: CASSMRTDQETQYF

size: .
J: TRBJ1-1
V: TRBV27
D: .
DNA: TGTGCCAGCAGTTTGGCAGAGAACACTGAAGCTTTCTTT
CDR3: CASSLAENTEAFF